This record covers a single TCR beta chain. As yet, its antigen is unknown. A read error may explain this, as a much larger clone is one base away. Starting material of around 490 ng total RNA yielded TCR beta cDNA via a constant-region primer. A slightly modified ARM-PCR protocol with three nested multiplex PCR rounds produced these TCR beta libraries. Running 10 cycles apiece, the first two PCR rounds relied on TRBV1-TRBV30 forward primers together with a C-beta reverse primer. TCRdb called the multiplex PCR reads again in MiXCR, with one record for every CDR3 protein. The sample has over 95,000 distinct CDR3 sequences; roughly 69% are singletons. The CDR3 extends over 15 amino acids. Germline CDR1 ENHRY, CDR2 SYGVKD. V shed 4 bases, J shed 8 bases, and the junction held 13 bases outside the gene matches. The data derive from a study of tumor-infiltrating lymphocytes in primary liver carcinoma. Whole-study findings and limits: The study found tumor-adjacent and tumor-blood pairs overlapped less than tumor region pairs.

It was from about 19-30 mg of unsorted bulk tissue that RNA and DNA were co-extracted. For each tumor, five separate regions were sampled. Tumor samples uniformly had over 80% viable tumor cells. The chain couples TRBV10-3 to TRBJ2-7; 8 bases match TRBD1. This TCR came from a woman aged 60-75 years with primary liver carcinoma and hepatitis B virus infection. Sequencing used liver tumor tissue from sampling region 5. Documented subset: tumor region T5, tumor centre. The CDR3 here is CAISGGQASGYKQYF. Written as DNA, the CDR3 is TGTGCCATCAGTGGGGGACAGGCGTCCGGTTACAAGCAGTACTTC.